These 23 T cell receptor beta chains share one sample of origin, sequenced in a study of response to subunit inactivated influenza vaccine (dated by TCRdb to the late 2010s). Libraries were made using RT-PCR. TCRdb records Illumina HiSeq 2500 as the sequencer. TCRdb applied fastp at Q25 and MiXCR to the public reads, then kept only in-frame beta chains. Every entry covers one CDR3 protein and lists the most common genes and DNA from its rows. The sample has about 780,000 distinct CDR3 sequences on record, around 20% of them singletons. The top ten clonotypes cover about 11% of the sample. This material consisted of PBMCs from blood, taken about 5 days after vaccination. The receptors were sampled from a man aged 45-65 years who received an inactivated influenza vaccine. Donor details come from another sample of the same person, matched by shared clones.

This clonotype has a count of ten or more. The chain combines TRBV12-3 or TRBV12-4 with TRBJ2-1, with 7 positions matching TRBD2. V lost 3 bases, J lost 6 bases, and 5 bases stayed unmatched. The CDR3 is 14 amino acids. Here the CDR3 DNA reads TGTGCCAGCAGTTTCGGGGTAGCGGGCAATGAGCAGTTCTTC. Residues: CASSFGVAGNEQFF.

This sequence joins TRBV29-1 and TRBJ1-4; TRBD1 matches 7 bases. The length of the CDR3 is 13 residues. V was clipped by 6 bases and J by 2 bases; unmatched bases: 3. Germline V CDR1 and CDR2: SQVTM, ANQGSEA. The CDR3 is CSVMTGTNEKLFF. DNA of the CDR3: TGCAGCGTCATGACAGGGACTAATGAAAAACTGTTTTTT.

Only a few counts were recorded for this clonotype. The rearrangement uses TRBV4-3 and TRBJ2-7; the match to TRBD1 covers 9 bases. Germline CDR1 and CDR2: LGHNA and YSLEER. V gave up 4 bases and J gave up 4 bases; unmatched junction bases: 8. The length of the CDR3 is 15 residues. CDR3 in amino acids: CASSLGGQGFYEQYF. CDR3 DNA sequence: TGCGCCAGCAGCCTCGGAGGACAGGGGTTTTACGAGCAGTACTTC.

This sequence joins TRBV12-3 or TRBV12-4 and TRBJ2-6; unclear D gene. This CDR3 spans 18 amino acids. Deletions cut 5 bases from V and 0 bases from J, with 17 bases between. The chain's CDR3 is CASSPPRNSGSGANVLTF. In DNA, the CDR3 is TGTGCCAGCAGTCCCCCCCGGAACAGTGGCTCTGGGGCCAACGTCCTGACTTTC.

J is TRBJ1-4 and V is TRBV6-1, with D unclear. V gave up 0 bases and J gave up 0 bases, with 11 bases separating them. CDR1 and CDR2 (germline): MNHNS, SASEGT. The CDR3 runs 17 residues. Written as DNA, the CDR3 is TGTGCCAGCAGTGAAGCTGGCAGGCCTGCAACTAATGAAAAACTGTTTTTT. Amino acids: CASSEAGRPATNEKLFF.

This clonotype was seen at least ten times. The V and J genes are TRBV7-9 and TRBJ2-2; D is undetermined. Between the trimmed V and J ends, which lost 5 bases and 3 bases, there was a span of 16 bases. CDR3 length: 16 residues. CDR1 and CDR2 (germline): SEHNR, FQNEAQ (reference sequence). The CDR3 DNA reads TGTGCCAGCAGCAACGGTCTATACGGCGACACCGGGGAGCTGTTTTTT. Its protein is CASSNGLYGDTGELFF.

This chain links TRBV27 with TRBJ2-7; 7 bases are shared with TRBD1. The CDR3 totals 13 residues. Germline V gene sequence: CDR1 MNHEY, CDR2 SMNVEV (reference sequence). Trimming cost V 3 bases and J 7 bases; bases outside gene matches: 6. The CDR3: CASSLQTGREQYF. Here the CDR3 DNA reads TGTGCCAGCAGTTTGCAGACAGGGCGTGAGCAGTACTTC.

The chain combines TRBV28 with TRBJ1-5; a weak D match, TRBD1 (6 bases). The V end lost 6 bases, the J end lost 7 bases, and 10 bases lay between the germline ends. This CDR3 comprises 12 residues. Germline V gives CDR1 MDHEN, CDR2 SYDVKM. The CDR3, as DNA: TGTGCCAGCAGCGTACAGGGACAGCCCCAGCATTTT. Translation gives CASSVQGQPQHF. The variable domain in full, with the rest retrieved from reference TRBV28 and TRBJ1-5, is DVKVTQSSRYLVKRTGEKVFLECVQDMDHENMFWYRQDPGLGLRLIYFSYDVKMKEKGDIPEGYSVSREKKERFSLILESASTNQTSMYLCASSVQGQPQHFGDGTRLSIL.

A few counts support this clonotype. This chain connects TRBV10-3 to TRBJ1-1, with TRBD1 identical over 7 bases. Trimming cost V 1 base and J 2 bases; bases outside gene matches: 4. Per germline, CDR1 ENHRY and CDR2 SYGVKD. The CDR3 has 15 residues. The CDR3 protein is CAISEYRTGNTEAFF. CDR3 in DNA: TGTGCCATCAGTGAGTATAGGACAGGTAACACTGAAGCTTTCTTT.

This clonotype occurred a few times. The rearrangement joins TRBV21-1 to TRBJ2-7. TRBV21-1 is listed as a pseudogene. The CDR3 contains 12 residues. This CDR3 reads CASSKAVSEQYF. The CDR3 DNA follows: TGTGCCAGCAGCAAAGCCGTCTCCGAGCAGTACTTC.

This clonotype has just a few counts. J is TRBJ1-1 and V is TRBV5-6; 9 nucleotides align to TRBD1. This CDR3 spans 14 amino acids. Unmatched junction bases numbered 3, after V lost 2 bases and J lost 4 bases. The germline V gene encodes CDR1 SGHDT and CDR2 YYEEEE. The CDR3 DNA reads as TGTGCCAGCAGCTTCCGGGACAGGGTCACTGAAGCTTTCTTT. Amino acid sequence: CASSFRDRVTEAFF.

The rearrangement uses TRBV18 and TRBJ1-5; D remains unclear. The V end was cut by 1 base, the J end by 6 bases, with 13 bases between. From germline, CDR1 is KGHSH and CDR2 LQKENI. The CDR3 length is 15 residues. DNA for the CDR3: TGTGCCAGCTCACCACAATCCGGGGTGGGTCAGCCCCAGCATTTT. Protein sequence: CASSPQSGVGQPQHF.

The V and J genes are TRBV7-9 and TRBJ2-6; 7 nucleotides line up with TRBD2. V lost 0 bases to trimming and J lost 4 bases; unmatched junction nucleotides: 3. The CDR3 has 16 amino acids. The germline V gene has CDR1 SEHNR and CDR2 FQNEAQ (reference sequence). CDR3: CASSLARGWGANVLTF. DNA for the CDR3: TGTGCCAGCAGCTTAGCGCGGGGGTGGGGGGCCAACGTCCTGACTTTC.

The CDR3 DNA reads TGCAGTGCTACAATAGCGGGAGGGCCGGCATATGAGACCCAGTACTTC. Translating it yields CSATIAGGPAYETQYF. The chain combines TRBV20-1 with TRBJ2-5; 11 bases map to TRBD2. There are 16 residues in the CDR3. Germline V gene data show CDR1 as DFQATT and CDR2 as SNEGSKA (reference sequence). Trimming took 4 bases from V and 5 from J; bases not matched to a gene: 12.

The chain has TRBV21-1 and TRBJ2-7; no check of the table's D call, TRBD1, against the DNA was made. TRBV21-1 is a pseudogene segment. The CDR3 runs 17 residues. The CDR3 DNA reads TGTGCCAGCAGCACTTCGGGGGGGGACAGGGACTCCTACGAGCAGTACTTC. This encodes CASSTSGGDRDSYEQYF.

Notes on this clonotype: One junction end disagrees with the germline gene, perhaps due to a read error. The chain recombines TRBV10-3 with TRBJ2-2; D possibly corresponds to TRBD2 (5 bases). The CDR3 is made up of 14 amino acids. CDR1 is ENHRY, CDR2 SYGVKD, per germline. The CDR3 nucleotides are TGTGCCACCAAAGGGAGCGTGAACACCGGGGAGCTGTGTTTT. The encoded protein is CATKGSVNTGELCF.

J is TRBJ2-7 and V is TRBV5-1; 8 bases match TRBD1. Trimming removed 4 bases from V and 1 base from J; junction bases left unmatched: 10. The CDR3 spans 16 residues. Germline V gene sequence: CDR1 SGHRS, CDR2 YFSETQ. The CDR3 protein is CASSGQGDAFSYEQYF. The DNA of the CDR3 is TGCGCCAGCAGCGGACAGGGTGATGCCTTTTCCTACGAGCAGTACTTC. The entire variable domain, with the rest obtained from reference TRBV5-1 and TRBJ2-7, is as follows: KAGVTQTPRYLIKTRGQQVTLSCSPISGHRSVSWYQQTPGQGLQFLFEYFSETQRNKGNFPGRFSGRQFSNSRSEMNVSTLELGDSALYLCASSGQGDAFSYEQYFGPGTRLTVT.

This clonotype was seen more than once but under ten times. This chain links TRBV5-1 with TRBJ1-6; 7 positions match TRBD1. Germline V lookup: CDR1 SGHRS, CDR2 YFSETQ. The junction had 8 bases not matched to a gene; V was cut back by 4 bases and J by 10 bases. This CDR3 region has 14 residues. CDR3 DNA: TGCGCCAGCAGCCTTGACAGGGAATGGTCACCCCTCCACTTT. Translation: CASSLDREWSPLHF.

CDR3 protein: CAISGTSGPRHEQFF. In DNA, the CDR3 is TGTGCCATCAGTGGGACTAGCGGACCCAGACATGAGCAGTTCTTC. V is TRBV10-3 and J is TRBJ2-1, with TRBD2 identical over 10 bases. Germline assignment: CDR1 ENHRY and CDR2 SYGVKD. The CDR3 runs to 15 residues. Trimming removed 4 bases from V and 8 bases from J; junction bases left unmatched: 8.

This clonotype is a singleton in its sample. This sequence joins TRBV2 and TRBJ2-7, with D maybe TRBD2 (6 bases). CDR1 is SNHLY, CDR2 FYNNEI, per germline. This CDR3 is built from 13 residues. The germline V and J ends were trimmed by 9 bases and 5 bases, with 17 bases remaining between them. The CDR3, as DNA: TGTGCCAGTAGCGTCGGGGGTGTGAACGAGCAGTACTTC. Protein sequence: CASSVGGVNEQYF.

A few counts support this clonotype. The V gene is TRBV9, the J gene TRBJ2-3; D may correspond to TRBD1 or TRBD2 (5 bases each). Deletions cut 0 bases from V and 0 bases from J, with 14 bases between. CDR1 and CDR2 (germline): SGDLS, YYNGEE. This CDR3 is built from 17 residues. The CDR3 DNA is TGTGCCAGCAGCGTAGCCCCGGGGCAGTCTAGCACAGATACGCAGTATTTT. It is translated as CASSVAPGQSSTDTQYF.

The genes are TRBV6-6 and TRBJ2-1; tentative D call: TRBD2 (5 bases). This CDR3 contains 13 residues. CDR1 MNHNY and CDR2 SVGAGI come from the germline V gene (reference sequence). Between the trimmed V and J ends, which lost 0 bases and 5 bases, there was a span of 5 bases. The chain's CDR3 is CASSYSRDNEQFF. The CDR3 bases are TGTGCCAGCAGTTACTCGAGGGACAATGAGCAGTTCTTC.

The V gene is TRBV20-1, the J gene TRBJ2-1, with 7 nucleotides matching TRBD2. This CDR3 is built from 15 residues. J was trimmed by 7 bases and V by 0 bases; bases with no gene match: 9. The germline V gene has CDR1 DFQATT and CDR2 SNEGSKA (reference sequence). Here the CDR3 DNA reads TGCAGTGCTAGAGATCACAAGCGGGAAAGGAATGAGCAGTTCTTC. This gives the protein CSARDHKRERNEQFF.